This T cell receptor beta chain was recovered during a study of OX40 agonist ivuxolimab in advanced cancers. Study summary: Patients were dosed intravenously with ivuxolimab at 0.01 to 10 mg/kg every 2 weeks.

This table comes from immunoSEQ multiplex PCR, and its TCRdb copy is limited to in-frame clones, with some not included. The sample carries 60,000 to 85,000 clones, around 83% recorded once. Study-level points and caveats: In CD8+ T cells, expanded clones were on average more numerous than in CD4+. Certain nonresponders additionally had low normalized T-cell clonal expansion.

Details on this clone: Antigen: not known.

Germline values: CDR1 KGHSH, CDR2 LQKENI. Losses at the gene ends were 3 bases for V and 6 bases for J; bases not matched to a gene: 4. This CDR3 comprises 15 residues. This receptor was identified in an adult with an advanced solid tumor such as melanoma, head and neck, liver or kidney cancer. This rearrangement joins TRBV18 to TRBJ1-5; 11 bases agree with TRBD1. The source was CD4+ or CD8+ T cells sorted from blood, collected in a trial of the OX40 agonist ivuxolimab. CDR3 sequence (DNA): TGTGCCAGCTCACCCGGGACAGGGGGGGCTCAGCCCCAGCATTTT. Translated, it gives CASSPGTGGAQPQHF.